A single sample gave rise to the 32 T cell receptor beta chains below, sequenced in a study of shared clonotypes between healthy human individuals. Assay: immunoSEQ multiplex PCR; the TCRdb copy retains only in-frame clones and omits some. This table has millions of clones, approximately 93% appearing once. Specimen: naive CD4+ T cells from PBMCs. The subset was: CD45RA+ positively selected. Receptors were obtained from a man between 18 and 35 years old in good health. Some clones in this sample may be carry-over from other donors' samples.

This clone was counted once. This sequence joins TRBV4-2 and TRBJ2-3; perhaps TRBD1 as D (6 bases). V dropped 3 bases and J dropped 1 base, with 14 bases sitting between them. The CDR3 runs 16 residues. Germline V gene lookup returns CDR1 LGHNA and CDR2 YNFKEQ. The CDR3 is CASSHRTAHRTDTQYF. CDR3 in DNA: TGTGCCAGCAGCCATCGGACAGCCCATCGCACAGATACGCAGTATTTT.

The V and J genes are TRBV2 and TRBJ2-7, with D perhaps TRBD2 (5 bases). V shed 3 bases and J shed 0 bases, with 21 bases lying between them. Germline V lookup: CDR1 SNHLY, CDR2 FYNNEI. This CDR3 region has 18 residues. This chain's CDR3 is CASSDEVTRKRGSYEQYF. The CDR3 DNA is TGTGCCAGCAGTGACGAAGTCACACGAAAACGGGGCTCCTACGAGCAGTACTTC.

The rearrangement links TRBV7-6 to TRBJ2-5; D possibly corresponds to TRBD1 (6 bases). This CDR3 comprises 14 residues. Per the germline V gene, CDR1 is SGHVS and CDR2 is FNYEAQ. Trimming stripped 5 bases from V and 5 bases from J, with 15 bases between. CDR3 coding DNA: TGTGCCAGCAGCCCCATGGGGGCGCGGGAGACCCAGTACTTC. Encoded protein: CASSPMGARETQYF.

The chain joins TRBV27 to TRBJ2-1, with 7 bases aligning to TRBD2. Trimming took 5 bases from V and 6 from J; bases not matched to a gene: 13. This CDR3 contains 16 residues. Germline lookup yields CDR1 MNHEY and CDR2 SMNVEV (reference sequence). CDR3 nucleotides: TGTGCCAGCAGTCCCGTGGCGGGAGTATTAGTCAATGAGCAGTTCTTC. Encoded protein: CASSPVAGVLVNEQFF.

As regards this clone: In the same sample, other DNA sequences code for this CDR3. This chain uses TRBV19 with TRBJ2-1, with 7 positions matching TRBD2. The germline gives CDR1 LNHDA, CDR2 SQIVND (reference sequence). This CDR3 spans 15 amino acids. Trimming cost V 3 bases and J 0 bases; bases outside gene matches: 2. The chain's CDR3 is CASSIGLGSYNEQFF. The CDR3 DNA follows: TGTGCCAGTAGTATTGGACTAGGCTCCTACAATGAGCAGTTCTTC.

This CDR3 reads CASSLRWLAGVPGELFF. For the CDR3, the DNA is TGTGCCAGCAGCCTCCGTTGGCTAGCGGGAGTACCCGGGGAGCTGTTTTTT. V is TRBV11-3 and J is TRBJ2-2, with 10 positions matching TRBD2. Germline V gene lookup returns CDR1 SGHNT and CDR2 YENEEA. This CDR3 is 17 amino acids long. J was trimmed by 6 bases and V by 5 bases; bases with no gene match: 12.

This clone came up a few times. The chain is built from TRBV5-1 and TRBJ1-1; perhaps TRBD1 as D (5 bases). The CDR3 loop spans 14 amino acids. The germline V gene encodes CDR1 SGHRS and CDR2 YFSETQ. V lost 4 bases, J lost 3 bases, and 13 bases lay in between. CDR3 sequence: CASSDQGVDTEAFF. The DNA for the CDR3 is TGCGCCAGCAGCGATCAGGGAGTGGACACTGAAGCTTTCTTT.

V gene TRBV28 combines with J gene TRBJ2-7; D is possibly TRBD1 or TRBD2 (5 bases each). Trimming pared 11 bases from V and 4 bases from J, leaving 24 bases between. Germline-derived CDR1 and CDR2 are MDHEN and SYDVKM. This CDR3 has 15 residues. CDR3 residues: CAGAGGRSGRYEQYF. The CDR3 nucleotides read TGTGCCGGGGCCGGTGGACGGAGCGGTCGGTACGAGCAGTACTTC.

The V call is TRBV5-4, the J call TRBJ2-5, with TRBD2 as a possible D gene (5 bases). V dropped 1 base and J dropped 1 base, with 17 bases sitting between them. The CDR3 covers 17 residues. Germline lookup yields CDR1 SGHNT and CDR2 YYREEE (reference sequence). The CDR3 region is CASSLNGVGRTQETQYF. Written as DNA, the CDR3 is TGTGCCAGCAGCTTGAACGGGGTGGGCCGAACCCAAGAGACCCAGTACTTC.

V is TRBV5-1 and J is TRBJ2-7; D is ambiguous. CDR1 SGHRS and CDR2 YFSETQ come from the germline V gene. V was shortened by 0 bases and J by 0 bases, with 7 bases between the two germline ends. The CDR3 is made up of 14 amino acids. DNA of the CDR3: TGCGCCAGCAGCTTGGCTGGCCCCTCCTACGAGCAGTACTTC. It codes for CASSLAGPSYEQYF.

This clone has just one count. The chain joins TRBV4-1 to TRBJ2-5; either TRBD1 or TRBD2 may fit D (5 bases each). The CDR3 totals 15 residues. With 0 bases removed from V and 3 bases from J, the gap between germline ends came to 11 bases. The germline gives CDR1 MGHRA, CDR2 YSYEKL. CDR3 coding DNA: TGCGCCAGCAGCCAAGAGTATAGGGGAGAAGAGACCCAGTACTTC. Amino acids: CASSQEYRGEETQYF.

The rearrangement joins TRBV5-4 to TRBJ1-4; TRBD1 matches 11 bases. This CDR3 is built from 16 residues. Germline trimming cut 4 bases from V and 2 bases from J; bases unmatched to any gene: 4. Germline CDR1 is SGHNT and CDR2 is YYREEE (reference sequence). This chain's CDR3 is CASSLGTGGTNEKLFF. The CDR3 bases are TGTGCCAGCAGCCTTGGGACAGGGGGGACTAATGAAAAACTGTTTTTT.

The V call is TRBV9, the J call TRBJ2-7, with 8 bases lining up with TRBD1. Germline V gives CDR1 SGDLS, CDR2 YYNGEE. V trimming: 1 base; J trimming: 3 bases; junction bases outside the gene matches: 3. The CDR3 runs to 14 residues. CDR3 in amino acids: CASSVNTGGYEQYF. DNA of the CDR3: TGTGCCAGCAGCGTAAATACAGGGGGCTACGAGCAGTACTTC.

To note about this clone: Other DNA sequences in this sample translate to the same CDR3. This sequence joins TRBV18 and TRBJ2-7; 11 bases align to TRBD2. This CDR3 is 14 amino acids long. V was clipped by 6 bases and J by 3 bases; unmatched bases: 4. The V gene's germline CDR1 is KGHSH and CDR2 LQKENI. DNA for the CDR3: TGTGCCAGCTCGCCCACTAGCGGGAGCTACGAGCAGTACTTC. Protein product: CASSPTSGSYEQYF.

The chain is built from TRBV10-3 and TRBJ2-1, with 7 bases identical to TRBD2. V lost 7 bases and J lost 4; bases outside the gene matches: 10. This CDR3 is built from 15 residues. The germline V gene encodes CDR1 ENHRY and CDR2 SYGVKD. CDR3 sequence (DNA): TGTGCCATCACCCCGGGGAGCGGGGAGTACAATGAGCAGTTCTTC. This translates into CAITPGSGEYNEQFF.

This chain connects TRBV6-6 to TRBJ1-1; D perhaps matches TRBD1 (6 bases). The length of the CDR3 is 16 residues. V lost 8 bases to trimming and J lost 1 base, with 20 bases between them. The germline V gene encodes CDR1 MNHNY and CDR2 SVGAGI (reference sequence). The CDR3 loop reads CASFRGRKTTNTEAFF. For the CDR3, the DNA is TGTGCCAGCTTTCGGGGGCGTAAGACGACGAACACTGAAGCTTTCTTT.

The gene calls are TRBV5-6 and TRBJ1-1; D uncertain. This CDR3 has 14 amino acids. Per germline, CDR1 SGHDT and CDR2 YYEEEE. Trimming shortened V by 1 base and J by 5 bases, and 12 bases separated the two germline ends. For the CDR3, the DNA is TGTGCCAGCAGCTTGCCCGGTGTCGGGACTGAAGCTTTCTTT. This sequence encodes CASSLPGVGTEAFF.

The V and J genes are TRBV28 and TRBJ1-1, with D tentatively TRBD1 (6 bases). The CDR3 is 14 amino acids. CDR1 MDHEN and CDR2 SYDVKM come from the germline V gene. With 7 bases removed from V and 4 bases from J, the gap between germline ends came to 16 bases. CDR3 in DNA: TGTGCCAGCATACCGGGACACCGGGTCACTGAAGCTTTCTTT. Residues: CASIPGHRVTEAFF.

This chain joins TRBV19 and TRBJ1-1; 7 positions agree with TRBD1. The CDR3 consists of 15 residues. Germline V gene data show CDR1 as LNHDA and CDR2 as SQIVND (reference sequence). Trimming removed 7 bases from V and 10 bases from J; junction bases left unmatched: 18. This CDR3 is CASTLRGDSARGAFF. DNA for the CDR3: TGTGCCAGTACCCTACGGGGGGACAGCGCAAGGGGAGCTTTCTTT.

This chain links TRBV30 with TRBJ2-7, with D possibly matching TRBD2 (6 bases). V lost 0 bases to trimming and J lost 2 bases, with 11 bases between them. The germline CDR1 and CDR2 sequences are GTSNPN and SVGIG (reference sequence). This CDR3 is built from 14 residues. CDR3 residues: CAWSVGGGTYEQYF. Written as DNA, the CDR3 is TGTGCCTGGAGTGTAGGTGGAGGGACCTACGAGCAGTACTTC.

The rearrangement uses TRBV27 and TRBJ2-3; the match to TRBD1 covers 10 bases. The CDR3 is made up of 16 amino acids. V dropped 6 bases and J dropped 8; count of bases not matched to a gene: 14. Germline loops: CDR1 MNHEY, CDR2 SMNVEV (reference sequence). CDR3: CASREAQTGGRATQYF. The CDR3 nucleotides are TGTGCCAGCAGGGAGGCTCAGACAGGGGGCAGAGCTACGCAGTATTTT.

This chain connects TRBV19 to TRBJ1-5; TRBD1 might be the D (6 bases). Germline CDR1 LNHDA, CDR2 SQIVND (reference sequence). V shed 9 bases and J shed 3 bases, with 24 bases lying between them. The CDR3 runs 17 residues. The CDR3 nucleotides read TGTGCCAGCGCCCTGAAGGGGGACAAGGGGGTCAATCAGCCCCAGCATTTT. This translates into CASALKGDKGVNQPQHF. Combining the CDR3 with reference TRBV19 and TRBJ1-5 gives the whole variable domain DGGITQSPKYLFRKEGQNVTLSCEQNLNHDAMYWYRQDPGQGLRLIYYSQIVNDFQKGDIAEGYSVSREKKESFPLTVTSAQKNPTAFYLCASALKGDKGVNQPQHFGDGTRLSIL.

The rearrangement uses TRBV4-1 and TRBJ2-1; 8 nucleotides match TRBD2. This CDR3 has 15 residues. The trim removed 1 base at V and 9 bases at J, leaving 8 bases unmatched. Germline V gene lookup returns CDR1 MGHRA and CDR2 YSYEKL. CDR3 amino acids: CASSQGGGRLGEQFF. The CDR3 DNA is TGCGCCAGCAGCCAAGGGGGCGGGAGGCTTGGTGAGCAGTTCTTC.

The V gene is TRBV7-8, the J gene TRBJ2-7; D possibly matches TRBD1 or TRBD2 (6 bases each). Germline CDR1 and CDR2: SGHVS and FQNEAQ. The CDR3 is 17 amino acids. The V and J ends lost 5 bases and 6 bases respectively, with 26 bases between them. In nucleotides, the CDR3 is TGTGCCAGCAGCGGCACGAGGTGGGGGGCTAGAGTAGCCGAGCAGTACTTC. As protein: CASSGTRWGARVAEQYF.

The chain is built from TRBV19 and TRBJ2-7; TRBD1 might be the D (6 bases). The length of the CDR3 is 20 residues. Trimming removed 7 bases at V and 3 bases at J, with 34 bases between. Germline V CDR1 and CDR2: LNHDA, SQIVND (reference sequence). CDR3 DNA sequence: TGTGCCAGTACCCCGGGAATTTTACAGGGACCTCTTCCCGGCTACTACGAGCAGTACTTC. Encoded protein: CASTPGILQGPLPGYYEQYF. The whole variable domain, filled in from reference TRBV19 and TRBJ2-7, reads DGGITQSPKYLFRKEGQNVTLSCEQNLNHDAMYWYRQDPGQGLRLIYYSQIVNDFQKGDIAEGYSVSREKKESFPLTVTSAQKNPTAFYLCASTPGILQGPLPGYYEQYFGPGTRLTVT.

V is TRBV4-2 and J is TRBJ1-3; a possible D gene is TRBD1 (6 bases). Trimming removed 0 bases at V and 4 bases at J, with 13 bases between. CDR3 length: 16 amino acids. Per the germline V gene, CDR1 is LGHNA and CDR2 is YNFKEQ. CDR3 nucleotides: TGTGCCAGCAGCCAAGAAAACAGGGCCTTCGGAAACACCATATATTTT. Amino acids: CASSQENRAFGNTIYF.

Points on this clone: Distinct nucleotide sequences in the sample also encode this CDR3. The V and J genes are TRBV7-9 and TRBJ2-7; D remains unclear. CDR1 and CDR2 from the germline V gene are SEHNR and FQNEAQ (reference sequence). This CDR3 has 11 amino acids. V was clipped by 1 base and J by 3 bases, with 1 base between them. The CDR3 nucleotides read TGTGCCAGCAGCTTAGACTACGAGCAGTACTTC. Amino acids: CASSLDYEQYF.

The rearrangement joins TRBV7-7 to TRBJ2-1, with D tentatively TRBD1 or TRBD2 (6 bases each). The germline V and J ends were trimmed by 2 bases and 6 bases, with 8 bases remaining between them. CDR3 size: 13 residues. Germline CDR1 reads SSHAT; CDR2 reads FNYEAQ (reference sequence). In DNA, the CDR3 is TGTGCCAGCAGCTTAACGGGGGCCAATGAGCAGTTCTTC. It encodes CASSLTGANEQFF.

The chain uses TRBV6-1 and TRBJ2-1, with D possibly matching TRBD2 (5 bases). Germline assignment: CDR1 MNHNS and CDR2 SASEGT. The CDR3 is 16 residues long. The V end was cut by 3 bases, the J end by 6 bases, with 18 bases between. As DNA, the CDR3 is TGTGCCAGCAGTGAGCAGCCCGGAGGCCCCCCCAATGAGCAGTTCTTC. It translates to CASSEQPGGPPNEQFF.

The chain links TRBV7-8 to TRBJ2-6, with D uncertain. Germline lookup yields CDR1 SGHVS and CDR2 FQNEAQ. CDR3 size: 14 residues. V was shortened by 4 bases and J by 0 bases, with 4 bases between the two germline ends. The DNA of the CDR3 is TGTGCCAGCAGCTCTTTCTCTGGGGCCAACGTCCTGACTTTC. Its translation: CASSSFSGANVLTF.

This rearrangement joins TRBV30 to TRBJ1-5; the D is unclear. The CDR3 runs to 13 residues. Per germline, CDR1 GTSNPN and CDR2 SVGIG (reference sequence). Trimming removed 2 bases at V and 9 bases at J, with 14 bases between. The chain's CDR3 is CAWSLKGTAPQHF. For the CDR3, the DNA is TGTGCCTGGAGTTTGAAGGGAACGGCGCCCCAGCATTTT.

The V gene is TRBV5-1, the J gene TRBJ2-1; 7 bases line up with TRBD2. The V segment lost 0 bases and the J segment 4 bases; nucleotides outside the gene matches: 7. CDR3 length equals 16 residues. Germline CDR1 reads SGHRS; CDR2 reads YFSETQ. DNA of the CDR3: TGCGCCAGCAGCTTGGGGGAGGGCCCAGGATACAATGAGCAGTTCTTC. Its protein is CASSLGEGPGYNEQFF.